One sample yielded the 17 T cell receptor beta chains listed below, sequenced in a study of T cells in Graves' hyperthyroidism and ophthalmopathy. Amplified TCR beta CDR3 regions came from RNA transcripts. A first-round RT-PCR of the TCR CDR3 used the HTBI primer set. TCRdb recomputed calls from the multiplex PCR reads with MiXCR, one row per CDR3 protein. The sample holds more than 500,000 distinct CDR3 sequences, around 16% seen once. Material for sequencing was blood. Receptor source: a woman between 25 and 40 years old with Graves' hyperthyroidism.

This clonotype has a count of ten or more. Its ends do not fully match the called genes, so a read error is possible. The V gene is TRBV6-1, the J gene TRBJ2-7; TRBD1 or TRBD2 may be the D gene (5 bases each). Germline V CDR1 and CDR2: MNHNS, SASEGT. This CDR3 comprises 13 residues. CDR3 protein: CASGAQTDYEQCF. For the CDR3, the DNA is TGTGCCAGCGGTGCTCAGACAGACTACGAGCAGTGCTTC.

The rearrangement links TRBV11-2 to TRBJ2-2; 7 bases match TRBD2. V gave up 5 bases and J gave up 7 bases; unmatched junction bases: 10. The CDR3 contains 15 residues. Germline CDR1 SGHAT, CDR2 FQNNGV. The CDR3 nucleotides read TGTGCCAGCAGCCCCCTCCGACTAGCCAACGGGGAGCTGTTTTTT. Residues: CASSPLRLANGELFF.

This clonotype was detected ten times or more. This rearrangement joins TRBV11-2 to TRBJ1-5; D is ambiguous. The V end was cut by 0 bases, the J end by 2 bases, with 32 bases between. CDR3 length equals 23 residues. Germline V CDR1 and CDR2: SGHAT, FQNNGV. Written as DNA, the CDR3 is TGTGCCAGCAGCTTAGATTCAGCCTTTTCCTATCCTGTCCTCAACGTGGGCAATCAGCCCCAGCATTTT. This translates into CASSLDSAFSYPVLNVGNQPQHF.

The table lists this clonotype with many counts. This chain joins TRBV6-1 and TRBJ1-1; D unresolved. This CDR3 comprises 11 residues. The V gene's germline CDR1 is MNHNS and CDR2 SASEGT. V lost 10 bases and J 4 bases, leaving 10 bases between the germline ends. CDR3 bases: TGTGCCACGTCTCAAGGCACTGAAGCTTTCTTT. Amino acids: CATSQGTEAFF.

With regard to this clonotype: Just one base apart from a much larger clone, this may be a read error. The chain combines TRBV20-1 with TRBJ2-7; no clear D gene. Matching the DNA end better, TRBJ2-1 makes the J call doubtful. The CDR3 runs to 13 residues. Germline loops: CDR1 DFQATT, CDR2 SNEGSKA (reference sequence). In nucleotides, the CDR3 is TGCAGTGCTAGAGAACACACAAGGTACGAGCAGTTCTTC. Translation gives CSAREHTRYEQFF.

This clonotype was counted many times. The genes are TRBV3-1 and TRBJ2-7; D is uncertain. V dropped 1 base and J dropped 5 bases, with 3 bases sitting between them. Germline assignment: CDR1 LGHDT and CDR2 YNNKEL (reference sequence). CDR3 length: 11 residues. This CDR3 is CASSQVDEQYF. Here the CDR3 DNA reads TGTGCCAGCAGCCAAGTGGACGAGCAGTACTTC.

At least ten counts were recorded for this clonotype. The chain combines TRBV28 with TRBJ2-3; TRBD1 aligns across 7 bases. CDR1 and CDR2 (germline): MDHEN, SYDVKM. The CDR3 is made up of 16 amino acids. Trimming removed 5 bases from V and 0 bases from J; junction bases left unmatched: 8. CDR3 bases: TGTGCCAGCAGTACATGGGACAGACCTAGCACAGATACGCAGTATTTT. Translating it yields CASSTWDRPSTDTQYF.

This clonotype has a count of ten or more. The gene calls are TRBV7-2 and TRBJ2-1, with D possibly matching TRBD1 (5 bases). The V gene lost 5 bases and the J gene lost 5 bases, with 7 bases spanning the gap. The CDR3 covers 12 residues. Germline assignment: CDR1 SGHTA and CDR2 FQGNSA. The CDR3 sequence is CASSQGDNEQFF. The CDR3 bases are TGTGCCAGCAGCCAAGGGGACAATGAGCAGTTCTTC.

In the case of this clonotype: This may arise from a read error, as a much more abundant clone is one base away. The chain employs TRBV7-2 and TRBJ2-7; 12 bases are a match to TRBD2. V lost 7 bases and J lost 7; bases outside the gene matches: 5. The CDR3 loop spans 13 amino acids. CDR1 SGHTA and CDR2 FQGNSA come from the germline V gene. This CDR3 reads CASTSGRGDEQYF. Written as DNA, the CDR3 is TGTGCCAGCACTAGCGGGAGGGGCGATGAGCAGTACTTC. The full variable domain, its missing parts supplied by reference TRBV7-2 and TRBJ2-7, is GAGVSQSPSNKVTEKGKDVELRCDPISGHTALYWYRQSLGQGLEFLIYFQGNSAPDKSGLPSDRFSAERTGGSVSTLTIQRTQQEDSAVYLCASTSGRGDEQYFGPGTRLTVT.

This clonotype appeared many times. Here the CDR3 reads CASSVLVGIGANVLTF. CDR3 DNA sequence: TGTGCCAGCAGTGTCTTAGTGGGCATTGGGGCCAACGTCCTGACTTTC. The genes are TRBV2 and TRBJ2-6, with D hard to call. V lost 4 bases and J lost 3, with 13 bases in between. CDR3 length: 16 residues. Germline CDR1 and CDR2: SNHLY and FYNNEI.

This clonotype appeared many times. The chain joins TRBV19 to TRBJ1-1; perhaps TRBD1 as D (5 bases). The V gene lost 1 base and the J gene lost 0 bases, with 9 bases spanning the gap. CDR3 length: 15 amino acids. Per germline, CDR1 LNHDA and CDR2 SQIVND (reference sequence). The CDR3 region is CASSIGPGMNTEAFF. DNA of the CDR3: TGTGCCAGTAGTATAGGACCAGGGATGAACACTGAAGCTTTCTTT.

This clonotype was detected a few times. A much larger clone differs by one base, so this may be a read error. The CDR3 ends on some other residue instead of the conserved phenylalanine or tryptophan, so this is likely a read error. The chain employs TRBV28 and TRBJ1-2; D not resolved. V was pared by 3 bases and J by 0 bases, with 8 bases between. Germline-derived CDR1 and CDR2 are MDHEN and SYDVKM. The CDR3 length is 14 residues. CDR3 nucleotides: TGTGCCAGCAGTTTTCACAGATCTAACTATGGCTACACCTCC. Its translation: CASSFHRSNYGYTS.

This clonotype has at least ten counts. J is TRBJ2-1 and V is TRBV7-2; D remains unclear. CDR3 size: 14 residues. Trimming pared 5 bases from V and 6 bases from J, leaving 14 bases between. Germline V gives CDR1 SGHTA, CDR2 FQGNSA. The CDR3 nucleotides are TGTGCCAGCAGCCACTTGGACCGGCCCAATGAGCAGTTCTTC. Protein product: CASSHLDRPNEQFF.

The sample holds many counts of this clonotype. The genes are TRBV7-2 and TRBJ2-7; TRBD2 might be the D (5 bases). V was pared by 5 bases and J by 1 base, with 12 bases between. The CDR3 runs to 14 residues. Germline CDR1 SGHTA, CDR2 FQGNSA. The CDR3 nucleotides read TGTGCCAGCAGCCAAAGCGGCCATTCCTACGAGCAGTACTTC. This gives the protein CASSQSGHSYEQYF. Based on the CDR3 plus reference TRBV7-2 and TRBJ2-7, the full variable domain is GAGVSQSPSNKVTEKGKDVELRCDPISGHTALYWYRQSLGQGLEFLIYFQGNSAPDKSGLPSDRFSAERTGGSVSTLTIQRTQQEDSAVYLCASSQSGHSYEQYFGPGTRLTVT.

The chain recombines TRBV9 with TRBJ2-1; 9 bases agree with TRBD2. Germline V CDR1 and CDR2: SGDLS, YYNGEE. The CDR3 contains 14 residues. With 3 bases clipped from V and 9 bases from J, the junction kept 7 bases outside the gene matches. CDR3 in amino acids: CASSGSGSIGEQFF. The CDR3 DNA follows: TGTGCCAGCAGCGGTAGCGGGAGTATAGGTGAGCAGTTCTTC. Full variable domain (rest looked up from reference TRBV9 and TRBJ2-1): DSGVTQTPKHLITATGQRVTLRCSPRSGDLSVYWYQQSLDQGLQFLIQYYNGEERAKGNILERFSAQQFPDLHSELNLSSLELGDSALYFCASSGSGSIGEQFFGPGTRLTVL.

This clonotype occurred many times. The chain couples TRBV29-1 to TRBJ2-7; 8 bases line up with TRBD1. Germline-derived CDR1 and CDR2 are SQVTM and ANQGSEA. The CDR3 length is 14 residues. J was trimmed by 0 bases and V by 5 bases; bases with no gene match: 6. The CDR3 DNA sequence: TGCAGCGTTTCTGACAGGGGAAGCTCCTACGAGCAGTACTTC. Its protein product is CSVSDRGSSYEQYF.

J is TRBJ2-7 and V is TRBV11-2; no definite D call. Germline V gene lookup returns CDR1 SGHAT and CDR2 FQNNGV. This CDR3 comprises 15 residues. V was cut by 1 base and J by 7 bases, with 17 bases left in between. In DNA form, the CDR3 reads TGTGCCAGCAGCTTAGGTCCCGAGGACCTGGGGGAGCAGTACTTC. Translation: CASSLGPEDLGEQYF.